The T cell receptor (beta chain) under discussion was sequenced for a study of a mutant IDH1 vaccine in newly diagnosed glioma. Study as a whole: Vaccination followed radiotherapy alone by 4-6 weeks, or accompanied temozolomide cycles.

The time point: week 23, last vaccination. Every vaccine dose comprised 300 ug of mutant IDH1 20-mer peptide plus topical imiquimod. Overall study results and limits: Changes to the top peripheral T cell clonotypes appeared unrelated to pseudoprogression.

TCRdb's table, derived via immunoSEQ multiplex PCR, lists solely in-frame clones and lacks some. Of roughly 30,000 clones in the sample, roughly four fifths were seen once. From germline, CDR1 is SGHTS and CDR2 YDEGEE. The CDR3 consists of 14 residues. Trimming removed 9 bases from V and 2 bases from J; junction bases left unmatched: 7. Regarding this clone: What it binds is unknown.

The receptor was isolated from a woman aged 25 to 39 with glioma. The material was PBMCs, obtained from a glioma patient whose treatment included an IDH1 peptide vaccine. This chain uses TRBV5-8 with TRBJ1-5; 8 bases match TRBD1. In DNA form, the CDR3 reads TGTGCCACACGAACAGGGGGAGGCAATCAGCCCCAGCATTTT. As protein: CATRTGGGNQPQHF.